The next 11 T cell receptor beta chains were all read from a single sample in a study of T cells in narcolepsy. Assay used: immunoSEQ multiplex PCR; TCRdb lists only in-frame clones, some missing. The table lists about 32,000 clones, 79% of them singletons. Sample: memory (CD45RA-) CD4+ T cells from blood. The receptors derive from a human donor in good health.

The chain links TRBV7-2 to TRBJ2-3; no clear D gene. Germline V gene data show CDR1 as SGHTA and CDR2 as FQGNSA. V lost 5 bases, J lost 0 bases, and 9 bases lay in between. CDR3 length equals 14 residues. The CDR3 DNA reads TGTGCCAGCAGCGCGACCGGGAGCACAGATACGCAGTATTTT. The encoded protein is CASSATGSTDTQYF.

The rearrangement joins TRBV7-9 to TRBJ2-1; 10 bases are shared with TRBD2. The CDR3 contains 15 residues. CDR1 and CDR2 from the germline V gene are SEHNR and FQNEAQ (reference sequence). Trimming at V came to 4 bases and at J to 2 bases, leaving 2 bases not matched to a gene. CDR3 protein: CASSSLAGAYNEQFF. The CDR3 DNA reads as TGTGCCAGCAGCTCCCTAGCGGGGGCCTACAATGAGCAGTTCTTC.

In regard to this clone: The sample holds other DNA sequences that translate to the same CDR3. The rearrangement uses TRBV7-7 and TRBJ2-5; the D gene is possibly TRBD1 (5 bases). V shed 3 bases and J shed 2 bases, with 7 bases lying between them. Germline loops: CDR1 SSHAT, CDR2 FNYEAQ (reference sequence). CDR3 size: 13 residues. The CDR3 nucleotides are TGTGCCAGCAGCTTCGACAGACAAGAGACCCAGTACTTC. It yields the protein CASSFDRQETQYF.

This clone was detected a few times. The chain carries TRBV7-2 and TRBJ2-7; weak D call: TRBD1 (6 bases). The CDR3 has 15 residues. Trimming took 4 bases from V and 2 from J, leaving 15 bases between them. Germline CDR1 is SGHTA and CDR2 is FQGNSA. The CDR3 loop is CASSYSRTVPYEQYF. In nucleotides, the CDR3 is TGTGCCAGCAGCTACAGCAGGACAGTCCCCTACGAGCAGTACTTC.

The chain recombines TRBV5-4 with TRBJ2-7; the D gene is possibly TRBD2 (5 bases). Deletions cut 3 bases from V and 3 bases from J, with 7 bases between. CDR1 SGHNT and CDR2 YYREEE come from the germline V gene (reference sequence). The CDR3 contains 12 residues. CDR3 region: CASSSRDYEQYF. The CDR3 bases are TGTGCCAGCAGCTCCCGGGACTACGAGCAGTACTTC.

The V call is TRBV7-3, the J call TRBJ1-4, with unresolved D. Between the trimmed V and J ends, which lost 1 base and 0 bases, there was a span of 18 bases. This CDR3 region has 19 residues. CDR1 is SGHTA and CDR2 is FQGTGA in the germline V gene. The CDR3 spells CASSLIIAKQISTNEKLFF. DNA for the CDR3: TGTGCCAGCAGCTTAATCATCGCGAAACAGATCTCAACTAATGAAAAACTGTTTTTT.

The chain links TRBV7-9 to TRBJ2-3, with D maybe TRBD1 (6 bases). Germline assignment: CDR1 SEHNR and CDR2 FQNEAQ (reference sequence). The CDR3 consists of 14 residues. The ends were cut back, 3 bases at V and 1 base at J, with 8 bases in the middle. The CDR3 region is CASSFKGGTDTQYF. CDR3 sequence (DNA): TGTGCCAGCAGCTTCAAGGGGGGCACAGATACGCAGTATTTT.

The gene calls are TRBV6-5 and TRBJ2-7; TRBD2 is a possible D gene (5 bases). Germline-derived CDR1 and CDR2 are MNHEY and SVGAGI. The CDR3 has 14 residues. V shed 5 bases and J shed 0 bases, with 11 bases lying between them. The CDR3 DNA reads as TGTGCCAGCAGTGCCGGACTGAGCTCCTACGAGCAGTACTTC. As protein: CASSAGLSSYEQYF.

This clone was observed once. This chain joins TRBV27 and TRBJ1-2, with D hard to call. The V end lost 3 bases, the J end lost 4 bases, and 9 bases lay between the germline ends. CDR3 length: 13 amino acids. The germline V gene encodes CDR1 MNHEY and CDR2 SMNVEV (reference sequence). CDR3 sequence: CASSFRDFYGYTF. CDR3 in DNA: TGTGCCAGCAGTTTCCGGGATTTCTATGGCTACACCTTC.

The V and J genes are TRBV7-9 and TRBJ2-2; D unresolved. V lost 5 bases and J lost 0, with 13 bases in between. CDR3 length equals 16 residues. The germline V gene has CDR1 SEHNR and CDR2 FQNEAQ (reference sequence). The CDR3 DNA reads TGTGCCAGCAGCCCCGCCGGAGAGGCGAACACCGGGGAGCTGTTTTTT. This gives the protein CASSPAGEANTGELFF.

The J gene is TRBJ1-1, the V gene TRBV25-1, with D uncertain. The CDR3 has 15 amino acids. Germline CDR1 reads MGHDK; CDR2 reads SYGVNS. With 2 bases removed from V and 1 base from J, the gap between germline ends came to 11 bases. CDR3: CASSEPGRGNTEAFF. The CDR3 DNA sequence: TGTGCCAGCAGTGAACCTGGGCGGGGGAACACTGAAGCTTTCTTT.